These T cell receptor beta chains were read from a single sample in a study of CD8+ T cells in alopecia areata. Some clones are missing from TCRdb's copy, which holds only in-frame ones; the method was immunoSEQ multiplex PCR. The data hold fewer than 200,000 clones, with about 70% observed a single time. The sample consisted of CD8+ T cells sorted from blood, taken at week 0. These receptors were taken from a human donor with alopecia areata. Both conserved end residues are part of each CDR3. A row's size may be missing; if present it is once, few, many or a size class.

j_call clone_size v_call cdr3_aa
TRBJ2-1 - TRBV7-9 CASSFTSGGYNEQFF
TRBJ2-7 - TRBV4-2 CASSQENGGQGSAYEQYF
TRBJ1-2 few TRBV30 CAWFYRGRDWRHGYTF
TRBJ2-1 - TRBV6-4 CASSDGFSGDYNEQFF
TRBJ1-2 - TRBV27 CASSLGRNYGYTF
TRBJ2-3 - TRBV13 CASSLGGTDTQYF
TRBJ2-3 - TRBV4-1 CASSQDQTSGGGDTQYF
TRBJ1-6 few TRBV30 CALGTENSPLHF
TRBJ1-5 once TRBV30 CAWSVFRGLNQPQHF
TRBJ2-3 - TRBV7-6 CASSLTPGLADTQYF
TRBJ2-2 - TRBV30 CAWSNPGTGLTGELFF
TRBJ2-4 - TRBV7-8 CASSPDGSGNIQYF
TRBJ1-2 few TRBV15 CATSPSRAPNYGYTF
TRBJ2-7 - TRBV27 CASSSASLEQYF
TRBJ1-3 - TRBV5-1 CASSLAEHRYSGNTIYF
TRBJ1-5 few TRBV19 CASKRQGSQPQHF
TRBJ2-2 few TRBV5-1 CASSSLGHPTGELFF
TRBJ2-7 - TRBV18 CASSHPDSRYEQYF
TRBJ2-1 - TRBV27 CASSLGGAPYNEQFF
TRBJ2-1 - TRBV19 CASTWGSSYNEQFF
TRBJ2-3 once TRBV5-6 CASSWGGDTQYF
TRBJ2-2 - TRBV4-1 CASSPKAQGGELFF
TRBJ2-5 - TRBV5-8 CASRPYGETQYF
- once TRBV29-1 CSVELPEGRGYEQYF
TRBJ1-1 - TRBV29-1 CSGRGSGGVTTEAFF
TRBJ2-5 - TRBV29-1 CSVSQGEETQYF
TRBJ2-5 - TRBV6-5 CASSYQAGAPQYF
TRBJ2-5 - TRBV5-1 CASSPRDDGETQYF
TRBJ2-1 - TRBV7-9 CASSGRQGSYNEQFF
TRBJ2-3 - TRBV15 CATSRDGGRGATDTQYF
TRBJ1-3 few TRBV7-9 CASEGGNTIYF
TRBJ2-3 - TRBV30 CAWAAGSTDTQYF
TRBJ2-1 - TRBV27 CASLSSGEQFF
TRBJ1-2 - TRBV23-1 CASSPRQLLNYGYTF
TRBJ1-1 - TRBV30 CAWVQMNTEAFF
TRBJ2-2 - TRBV15 CATSRERELGELFF
TRBJ1-2 - TRBV29-1 CSVEDRAGGAPGGYTF
TRBJ2-5 few TRBV7-9 CASSLGRETQYF
TRBJ1-1 - TRBV30 CARRKNTEAFF
TRBJ2-7 - TRBV30 CAWSVPAYEQYF
TRBJ2-1 - TRBV27 CASSSGQGAYNEQFF